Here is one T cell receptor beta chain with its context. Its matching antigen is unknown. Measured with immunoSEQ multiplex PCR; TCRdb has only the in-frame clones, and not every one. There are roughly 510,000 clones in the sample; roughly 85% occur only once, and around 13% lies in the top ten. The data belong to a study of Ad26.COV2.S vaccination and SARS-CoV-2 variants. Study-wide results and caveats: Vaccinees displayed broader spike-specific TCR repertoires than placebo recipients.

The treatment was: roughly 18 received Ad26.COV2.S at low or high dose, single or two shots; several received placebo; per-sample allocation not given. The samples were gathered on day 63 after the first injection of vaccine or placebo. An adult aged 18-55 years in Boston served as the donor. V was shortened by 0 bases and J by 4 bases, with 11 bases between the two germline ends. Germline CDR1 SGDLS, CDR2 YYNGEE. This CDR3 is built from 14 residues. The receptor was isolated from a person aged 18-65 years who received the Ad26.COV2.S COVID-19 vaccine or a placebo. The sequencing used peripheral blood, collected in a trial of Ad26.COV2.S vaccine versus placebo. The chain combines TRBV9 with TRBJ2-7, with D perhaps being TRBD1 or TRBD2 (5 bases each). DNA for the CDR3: TGTGCCAGCAGCGTAGGGGGGAGTCCTTACGAGCAGTACTTC. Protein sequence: CASSVGGSPYEQYF. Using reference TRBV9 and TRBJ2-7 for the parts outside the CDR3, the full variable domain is DSGVTQTPKHLITATGQRVTLRCSPRSGDLSVYWYQQSLDQGLQFLIQYYNGEERAKGNILERFSAQQFPDLHSELNLSSLELGDSALYFCASSVGGSPYEQYFGPGTRLTVT.